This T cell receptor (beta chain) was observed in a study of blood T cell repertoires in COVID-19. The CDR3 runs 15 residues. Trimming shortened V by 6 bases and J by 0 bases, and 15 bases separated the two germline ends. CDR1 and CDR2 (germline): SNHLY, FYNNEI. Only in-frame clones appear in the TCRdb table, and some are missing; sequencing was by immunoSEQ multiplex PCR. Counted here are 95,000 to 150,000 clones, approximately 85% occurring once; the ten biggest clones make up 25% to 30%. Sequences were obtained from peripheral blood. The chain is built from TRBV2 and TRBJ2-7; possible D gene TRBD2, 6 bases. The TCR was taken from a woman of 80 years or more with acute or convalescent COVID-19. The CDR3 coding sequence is TGTGCCAGCAGCGCAGCTAGCGATATCTCCTACGAGCAGTACTTC. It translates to CASSAASDISYEQYF.